This T cell receptor beta chain was observed in a study of blood T cell repertoires in COVID-19. Study overall: Samples of COVID-19 (acute and convalescent) were obtained from the United States, Italy and Spain. PBMCs, B-cell-depleted T cells, or T cells were the source of the cDNA or gDNA that made up the material.

Germline assignment: CDR1 SGHTA and CDR2 FQGTGA. This CDR3 has 14 residues. V dropped 4 bases and J dropped 10 bases, with 16 bases sitting between them. Study processing details: How many nucleated cells were present was estimated from reference gene primer amplification. Produced via immunoSEQ multiplex PCR; TCRdb's table is partial and in-frame only. That table gives V, J and clone size, and the DNA gave D and trimming. The sample comprises about 240,000 clones, approximately 86% of which are singletons, and around 7.3% rests with the top ten. The count of this clone is one. Sequenced material: peripheral blood. This sequence originates from a woman between 70 and 85 years old with active or convalescent COVID-19. The chain uses TRBV7-3 and TRBJ2-2, with TRBD1 as a possible D gene (5 bases). CDR3 DNA sequence: TGTGCCAGCAGCTCCTCCCGAAGGGGATCGGAGCTGTTTTTT. Translated, it gives CASSSSRRGSELFF.